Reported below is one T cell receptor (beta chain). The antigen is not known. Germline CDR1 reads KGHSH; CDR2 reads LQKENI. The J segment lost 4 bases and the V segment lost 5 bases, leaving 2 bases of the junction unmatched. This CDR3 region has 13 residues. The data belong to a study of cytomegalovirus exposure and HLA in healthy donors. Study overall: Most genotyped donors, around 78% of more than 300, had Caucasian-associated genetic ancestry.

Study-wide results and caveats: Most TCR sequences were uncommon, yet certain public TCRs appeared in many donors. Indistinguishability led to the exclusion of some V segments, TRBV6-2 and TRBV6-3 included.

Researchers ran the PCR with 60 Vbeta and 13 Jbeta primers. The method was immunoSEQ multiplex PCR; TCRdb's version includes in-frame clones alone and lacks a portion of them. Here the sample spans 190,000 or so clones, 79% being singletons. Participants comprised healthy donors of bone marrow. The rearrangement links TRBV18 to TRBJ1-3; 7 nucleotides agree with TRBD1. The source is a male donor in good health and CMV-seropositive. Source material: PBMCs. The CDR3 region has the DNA TGTGCCAGCTCATCGGACAGGGGAAACACCATATATTTT. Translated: CASSSDRGNTIYF.